The 8 T cell receptor beta chains listed next were all sequenced from one sample in a study of T cell repertoires in cytomegalovirus infection. TCRdb passed the reads through MiXCR, listing each CDR3 protein once. The table shows some 350,000 distinct CDR3 sequences, with 15% to 20% occurring only once. Sequencing used PBMCs. The receptors originated from a human donor in good health (CMV status not recorded). Some clones in this sample may be carry-over from other donors' samples.

V gene TRBV7-6 combines with J gene TRBJ2-7; D may be TRBD1 or TRBD2 (5 bases each). Germline V CDR1 and CDR2: SGHVS, FNYEAQ. The CDR3 is 15 residues long. V was pared by 8 bases and J by 3 bases, with 20 bases between. CDR3 in DNA: TGTGCCAGCTCCTTCTCGACCGGGACCAACTACGAGCAGTACTTC. The encoded protein is CASSFSTGTNYEQYF.

This clonotype was observed many times. This chain joins TRBV7-2 and TRBJ2-5; D gene ambiguous. The germline V and J ends were trimmed by 2 bases and 2 bases, with 6 bases remaining between them. Looked up from germline, CDR1 is SGHTA and CDR2 is FQGNSA. This CDR3 is built from 13 residues. The CDR3 reads CASSLIQQETQYF. CDR3 DNA: TGTGCCAGCAGCTTAATACAGCAAGAGACCCAGTACTTC.

Points on this clonotype: This could be a read error, since a much larger clone is one nucleotide away. V usage is TRBV7-8 and J usage is TRBJ2-5; possible D gene TRBD1, 5 bases. Germline V CDR1 and CDR2: SGHVS, FQNEAQ. This CDR3 region has 14 residues. The CDR3 is CTLQEWVGLETQYF. The CDR3 nucleotides are TGTACTCTACAGGAGTGGGTAGGCCTAGAGACCCAGTACTTC.

This clonotype showed up just a few times. The genes are TRBV12-3 or TRBV12-4 and TRBJ2-3; D is ambiguous. The CDR3 loop spans 13 amino acids. The V end lost 5 bases, the J end lost 0 bases, and 6 bases lay between the germline ends. In DNA form, the CDR3 reads TGTGCCAGCAGTGCCCAGAGCACAGATACGCAGTATTTT. Amino acids: CASSAQSTDTQYF.

In its sample, this clonotype was seen many times. The chain combines TRBV7-9 with TRBJ2-5, with D perhaps given as TRBD1 or TRBD2 (5 bases each). The CDR3 loop spans 15 amino acids. V gave up 2 bases and J gave up 1 base, with 11 bases separating them. The germline CDR1 and CDR2 sequences are SEHNR and FQNEAQ (reference sequence). CDR3 amino acids: CASSLKGRLQETQYF. As DNA, the CDR3 is TGTGCCAGCAGCTTAAAGGGACGCCTCCAAGAGACCCAGTACTTC.

At least ten counts were recorded for this clonotype. This chain connects TRBV2 to TRBJ2-1; the D is unclear. The germline V gene encodes CDR1 SNHLY and CDR2 FYNNEI. V was pared by 6 bases and J by 6 bases, with 12 bases between. This CDR3 spans 13 amino acids. CDR3 in DNA: TGTGCCAGCAGGTCCGTCGCTCGCAATGAGCAGTTCTTC. Encoded protein: CASRSVARNEQFF.

The gene calls are TRBV3-1 and TRBJ1-1, with TRBD1 matching over 10 bases. This CDR3 spans 14 amino acids. V trimming: 4 bases; J trimming: 7 bases; junction bases outside the gene matches: 6. The germline CDR1 and CDR2 sequences are LGHDT and YNNKEL (reference sequence). CDR3 bases: TGTGCCAGCAGCCCGACAGGGGGCGGCGATGAAGCTTTCTTT. Amino acid sequence: CASSPTGGGDEAFF.

This clonotype was observed many times. V usage is TRBV12-3 or TRBV12-4 and J usage is TRBJ2-3; D might be TRBD1 (5 bases). V lost 3 bases, J lost 2 bases, and 12 bases lay in between. CDR3 length: 15 amino acids. The DNA of the CDR3 is TGTGCCAGCAGTTTCTCAGGGCTTGCCACAGATACGCAGTATTTT. Translated: CASSFSGLATDTQYF.